These 26 T cell receptor beta chains came from one sample sequenced in a study of blood T cell repertoires in COVID-19. Sequencing used immunoSEQ multiplex PCR; TCRdb keeps in-frame clones, though not all of them. The data contain about 45,000 clones, 90% to 95% of them singletons. The sequenced sample consisted of peripheral blood. Source of these receptors: a human donor in a cohort sampled during active COVID-19.

The chain is built from TRBV5-6 and TRBJ1-5; TRBD1 is a possible D gene (5 bases). Deletions cut 4 bases from V and 5 bases from J, with 10 bases between. Germline V gene lookup returns CDR1 SGHDT and CDR2 YYEEEE. This CDR3 is 13 amino acids long. The CDR3 loop reads CASSAGPYQPQHF. In DNA form, the CDR3 reads TGTGCCAGCAGCGCGGGACCTTATCAGCCCCAGCATTTT. Drawing the rest from reference TRBV5-6 and TRBJ1-5, the complete variable domain is DAGVTQSPTHLIKTRGQQVTLRCSPKSGHDTVSWYQQALGQGPQFIFQYYEEEERQRGNFPDRFSGHQFPNYSSELNVNALLLGDSALYLCASSAGPYQPQHFGDGTRLSIL.

This chain joins TRBV4-1 and TRBJ2-3, with TRBD2 matching 8 bases. The V gene's germline CDR1 is MGHRA and CDR2 YSYEKL. CDR3 length: 16 amino acids. The V gene end was trimmed by 1 base and the J gene end by 4 bases; junction bases not matched to a gene: 7. The CDR3 sequence is CASSQVGGRPPDTQYF. The CDR3 DNA follows: TGCGCCAGCAGCCAAGTAGGCGGGAGGCCCCCAGATACGCAGTATTTT.

The rearrangement uses TRBV11-2 and TRBJ1-6; no definite D call. The CDR3 spans 15 residues. Trimming pared 3 bases from V and 7 bases from J, leaving 13 bases between. CDR1 is SGHAT, CDR2 FQNNGV, per germline. As DNA, the CDR3 is TGTGCCAGCAGCTTGCGAGGGCTCGCGAATTCACCCCTCCACTTT. Protein product: CASSLRGLANSPLHF.

This chain links TRBV7-9 with TRBJ2-5, with 10 bases lining up with TRBD2. The V segment lost 2 bases and the J segment 7 bases; nucleotides outside the gene matches: 10. CDR1 SEHNR and CDR2 FQNEAQ come from the germline V gene (reference sequence). The CDR3 consists of 16 residues. CDR3 bases: TGTGCCAGCAGCTTAAATGGAGCGGGAGGGGAGGGGACCCAGTACTTC. Protein: CASSLNGAGGEGTQYF.

The J gene is TRBJ1-3, the V gene TRBV19, with D maybe TRBD1 (5 bases). Germline V gene lookup returns CDR1 LNHDA and CDR2 SQIVND (reference sequence). CDR3 length: 14 amino acids. Between the trimmed V and J ends, which lost 7 bases and 0 bases, there was a span of 10 bases. CDR3 residues: CASTGADSGNTIYF. The DNA of the CDR3 is TGTGCCAGTACTGGGGCAGACTCTGGAAACACCATATATTTT.

V usage is TRBV15 and J usage is TRBJ1-1; D unresolved. V gave up 5 bases and J gave up 10 bases, with 17 bases separating them. The CDR3 is made up of 13 amino acids. CDR1 LNHNV and CDR2 YYDKDF come from the germline V gene (reference sequence). In DNA, the CDR3 is TGTGCCACCAGCCCTAAAAGCTACGTTGGAGCTTTCTTT. It codes for CATSPKSYVGAFF.

The V and J genes are TRBV23-1 and TRBJ2-3; TRBD1 agrees at 7 bases. TRBV23-1 carries the ORF label, with uncertain function. The V segment lost 9 bases and the J segment 2 bases; nucleotides outside the gene matches: 14. This CDR3 contains 16 residues. The CDR3 DNA reads as TGCGCCAGAGACAGTAAAAACAGGGGAACCACAGATACGCAGTATTTT. This codes for CARDSKNRGTTDTQYF.

J is TRBJ2-3 and V is TRBV3-1 (or the pseudogene TRBV3-2), with 14 nucleotides matching TRBD2. The junction had 4 bases not matched to a gene; V was cut back by 3 bases and J by 2 bases. Looked up from germline, CDR1 is LGHDT and CDR2 is YNNKEL (reference sequence). CDR3 length: 17 residues. CDR3 loop: CASSHAGLAGATDTQYF. CDR3 bases: TGTGCCAGCAGCCACGCGGGACTAGCGGGGGCCACAGATACGCAGTATTTT.

The J gene is TRBJ2-3, the V gene TRBV2, with a possible D match to TRBD1 (6 bases). Looked up from germline, CDR1 is SNHLY and CDR2 is FYNNEI. Trimming took 10 bases from V and 2 from J, leaving 10 bases between them. The CDR3 extends over 12 amino acids. The CDR3 reads CAIRQDTDTQYF. Here the CDR3 DNA reads TGTGCCATCCGACAGGACACAGATACGCAGTATTTT.

The rearrangement links TRBV4-1 to TRBJ2-7; TRBD1 agrees at 7 bases. The germline V gene has CDR1 MGHRA and CDR2 YSYEKL. The CDR3 spans 14 residues. Losses at the gene ends were 1 base for V and 0 bases for J; bases not matched to a gene: 0. For the CDR3, the DNA is TGCGCCAGCAGCCAAGGGGACAGCTCCTACGAGCAGTACTTC. Its translation: CASSQGDSSYEQYF.

This chain connects TRBV11-3 to TRBJ2-5; 7 bases line up with TRBD2. The CDR3 extends over 13 amino acids. Germline CDR1 reads SGHNT; CDR2 reads YENEEA. The V segment lost 3 bases and the J segment 5 bases; nucleotides outside the gene matches: 3. The CDR3 DNA follows: TGTGCCAGCAGCTTTACTAGCGAGGAGACCCAGTACTTC. Protein product: CASSFTSEETQYF.

The chain carries TRBV14 and TRBJ2-7, with 10 nucleotides matching TRBD1. CDR3 size: 13 residues. Germline lookup yields CDR1 SGHDN and CDR2 FVKESK. With 6 bases clipped from V and 2 bases from J, the junction kept 1 base outside the gene matches. The CDR3 loop reads CASRGQGAYEQYF. The DNA of the CDR3 is TGTGCCAGCAGAGGACAGGGGGCCTACGAGCAGTACTTC.

The V and J genes are TRBV11-2 and TRBJ1-1; D remains unclear. V was clipped by 0 bases and J by 1 base, with 9 bases between them. The germline gives CDR1 SGHAT, CDR2 FQNNGV. The CDR3 runs to 15 residues. The CDR3 is CASSLDNLRNTEAFF. In DNA, the CDR3 is TGTGCCAGCAGCTTAGATAATTTGCGGAACACTGAAGCTTTCTTT.

V is TRBV3-1 (or the pseudogene TRBV3-2) and J is TRBJ2-1; 9 bases are shared with TRBD2. CDR3 length: 17 amino acids. CDR1 LGHDT and CDR2 YNNKEL come from the germline V gene (reference sequence). The junction had 11 bases not matched to a gene; V was cut back by 4 bases and J by 4 bases. The CDR3 DNA sequence: TGTGCCAGCAGCCCCAGAATAGCGGGAGAACTGTACAATGAGCAGTTCTTC. It codes for CASSPRIAGELYNEQFF.

This chain links TRBV5-1 with TRBJ2-3; 7 bases are shared with TRBD1. From germline, CDR1 is SGHRS and CDR2 YFSETQ. This CDR3 spans 17 amino acids. The V segment lost 0 bases and the J segment 0 bases; nucleotides outside the gene matches: 7. The CDR3 here is CASSLANRGRSTDTQYF. CDR3 bases: TGCGCCAGCAGCTTGGCCAACAGGGGACGTAGCACAGATACGCAGTATTTT. Combining the CDR3 with reference TRBV5-1 and TRBJ2-3 gives the whole variable domain KAGVTQTPRYLIKTRGQQVTLSCSPISGHRSVSWYQQTPGQGLQFLFEYFSETQRNKGNFPGRFSGRQFSNSRSEMNVSTLELGDSALYLCASSLANRGRSTDTQYFGPGTRLTVL.

This chain joins TRBV5-4 and TRBJ1-4; TRBD1 agrees at 8 bases. The junction had 6 bases not matched to a gene; V was cut back by 0 bases and J by 5 bases. Germline CDR1 reads SGHNT; CDR2 reads YYREEE (reference sequence). The CDR3 covers 16 residues. CDR3 residues: CASSLATGVGNEKLFF. The CDR3 DNA reads as TGTGCCAGCAGCTTGGCGACAGGGGTGGGGAATGAAAAACTGTTTTTT.

The chain recombines TRBV2 with TRBJ2-6; 7 nucleotides line up with TRBD1. Per germline, CDR1 SNHLY and CDR2 FYNNEI. J was trimmed by 2 bases and V by 3 bases; bases with no gene match: 1. There are 15 residues in the CDR3. The CDR3 nucleotides read TGTGCCAGCAGTGACGACAGGGCTGGGGCCAACGTCCTGACTTTC. It yields the protein CASSDDRAGANVLTF.

The CDR3 DNA sequence: TGTGCCAGCAGCCCCCGGACTAGCGGGGGGGAGGGCACAGATACGCAGTATTTT. Translating gives CASSPRTSGGEGTDTQYF. The chain combines TRBV4-2 with TRBJ2-3; 15 bases are shared with TRBD2. Germline V gene sequence: CDR1 LGHNA, CDR2 YNFKEQ. With 4 bases clipped from V and 1 base from J, the junction kept 6 bases outside the gene matches. The CDR3 sequence is 18 residues long.

The chain employs TRBV29-1 and TRBJ2-1; possibly TRBD2 for D (6 bases). CDR1 and CDR2 (germline): SQVTM, ANQGSEA. Trimming removed 3 bases at V and 9 bases at J, with 24 bases between. CDR3 length: 16 residues. The chain's CDR3 is CSVDSAASALGGEQFF. DNA for the CDR3: TGCAGCGTTGATTCGGCAGCGAGCGCTCTGGGAGGTGAGCAGTTCTTC.

The chain joins TRBV27 to TRBJ2-7, with 9 bases aligning to TRBD1. Germline V lookup: CDR1 MNHEY, CDR2 SMNVEV (reference sequence). V lost 6 bases and J lost 4; bases outside the gene matches: 7. The CDR3 sequence is 14 residues long. CDR3 sequence (DNA): TGTGCCAGCAGCCCCGGACAGGGGCCATACGAGCAGTACTTC. Protein: CASSPGQGPYEQYF.

For the CDR3, the DNA is TGTGCCAGCAGCAAAGCGGAGGCCCCCGATTGGACGGACTCCTACGAGCAGTACTTC. Encoded protein: CASSKAEAPDWTDSYEQYF. This sequence joins TRBV21-1 and TRBJ2-7; TRBD2 was called by the table and not checked on the DNA. TRBV21-1 represents a pseudogene. The CDR3 runs 19 residues.

Here the CDR3 DNA reads TGTGCCAGCAGCCGCGACACAGGGGCGCGCAGGAATGAGCAGTTCTTC. Its translation is CASSRDTGARRNEQFF. The genes are TRBV14 and TRBJ2-1; 7 bases align to TRBD1. The CDR3 spans 16 residues. V shed 4 bases, J shed 7 bases, and the junction held 13 bases outside the gene matches. Germline V gene sequence: CDR1 SGHDN, CDR2 FVKESK.

The V call is TRBV27, the J call TRBJ2-3, with TRBD1 matching 11 bases. The CDR3 runs 19 residues. Germline CDR1 MNHEY, CDR2 SMNVEV (reference sequence). Trimming took 3 bases from V and 0 from J; bases not matched to a gene: 11. The CDR3 here is CASSFAGTGGILSTDTQYF. CDR3 DNA: TGTGCCAGCAGTTTTGCCGGGACAGGGGGGATTTTGAGCACAGATACGCAGTATTTT.

The J gene is TRBJ1-1, the V gene TRBV4-1; 12 bases line up with TRBD1. The V gene's germline CDR1 is MGHRA and CDR2 YSYEKL. The CDR3 spans 13 residues. V lost 4 bases to trimming and J lost 9 bases; unmatched junction nucleotides: 3. The CDR3 DNA follows: TGCGCCAGCAGCCCGGGACAGGGGGCTCAAGCTTTCTTT. This codes for CASSPGQGAQAFF.

The V and J genes are TRBV4-1 and TRBJ2-1; 9 bases are a match to TRBD2. Germline-derived CDR1 and CDR2 are MGHRA and YSYEKL. Trimming removed 2 bases from V and 1 base from J; junction bases left unmatched: 9. This CDR3 is built from 18 residues. The CDR3 sequence is CASSQLGRGGRSYNEQFF. The DNA of the CDR3 is TGCGCCAGCAGCCAACTAGGGCGGGGGGGCCGATCCTACAATGAGCAGTTCTTC.

This clone was observed a single time. The chain combines TRBV29-1 with TRBJ2-2, with D possibly being TRBD2 (6 bases). The V end was cut by 4 bases, the J end by 6 bases, with 15 bases between. The CDR3 has 14 amino acids. Germline V gene data show CDR1 as SQVTM and CDR2 as ANQGSEA. The CDR3 nucleotides are TGCAGCGTTGGGGACGGGGGTTTCGCCGGGGAGCTGTTTTTT. The encoded protein is CSVGDGGFAGELFF.